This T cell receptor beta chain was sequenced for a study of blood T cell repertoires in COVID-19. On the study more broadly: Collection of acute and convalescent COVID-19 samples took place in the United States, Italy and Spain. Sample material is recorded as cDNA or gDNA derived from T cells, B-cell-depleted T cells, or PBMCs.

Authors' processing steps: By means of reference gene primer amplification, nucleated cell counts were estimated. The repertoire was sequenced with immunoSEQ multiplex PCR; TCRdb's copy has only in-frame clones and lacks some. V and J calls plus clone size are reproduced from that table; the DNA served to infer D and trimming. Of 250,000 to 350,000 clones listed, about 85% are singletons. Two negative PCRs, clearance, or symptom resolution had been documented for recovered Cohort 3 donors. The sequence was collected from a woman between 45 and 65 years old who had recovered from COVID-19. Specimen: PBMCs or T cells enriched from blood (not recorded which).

The CDR3 coding sequence is TGTGCCTGGAGTAGAAGCGGGAGTGGGAGGGTCGGTGAGACCCAGTACTTC. Protein product: CAWSRSGSGRVGETQYF. V gene TRBV30 combines with J gene TRBJ2-5; 8 bases line up with TRBD2. CDR1 and CDR2 from the germline V gene are GTSNPN and SVGIG (reference sequence). There are 17 residues in the CDR3. The junction had 16 bases not matched to a gene; V was cut back by 2 bases and J by 5 bases.